These 3 T cell receptor beta chains were all obtained from the same sample, sequenced in a study of response to subunit inactivated influenza vaccine. MiXCR, applied by TCRdb to the RT-PCR reads, yields one record per CDR3 protein. The data contain about 780,000 distinct CDR3 sequences, approximately 17% of them singletons. Sequencing used PBMCs from blood, obtained around 5 days after vaccination. These receptors originate from a man aged 50-59 years who received an inactivated influenza vaccine.

The CDR3 spells CASSGGGSSSYNEQFF. The CDR3 bases are TGTGCCAGCAGCGGAGGGGGTAGCAGTTCCTACAATGAGCAGTTCTTC. This chain joins TRBV12-3 or TRBV12-4 and TRBJ2-1, with D possibly being TRBD1 or TRBD2 (6 bases each). This CDR3 contains 16 residues. V lost 6 bases and J 1 base, leaving 16 bases between the germline ends.

This clonotype was detected a few times. V and J are TRBV12-3 or TRBV12-4 and TRBJ1-5, with TRBD1 identical over 7 bases. This CDR3 spans 16 amino acids. V was clipped by 5 bases and J by 0 bases; unmatched bases: 7. CDR3 DNA: TGTGCCAGCAGTACCCCGGCAGGGGGTAGCAATCAGCCCCAGCATTTT. Residues: CASSTPAGGSNQPQHF.

The V gene is TRBV11-2, the J gene TRBJ2-1; the D is unclear. Germline assignment: CDR1 SGHAT and CDR2 FQNNGV. V was pared by 0 bases and J by 8 bases, with 8 bases between. The CDR3 consists of 13 residues. CDR3 coding DNA: TGTGCCAGCAGCTTAGATGTCTTATATGAGCAGTTCTTC. This sequence encodes CASSLDVLYEQFF. The full variable domain, in which reference TRBV11-2 and TRBJ2-1 provide the parts outside the CDR3, is EAGVAQSPRYKIIEKRQSVAFWCNPISGHATLYWYQQILGQGPKLLIQFQNNGVVDDSQLPKDRFSAERLKGVDSTLKIQPAKLEDSAVYLCASSLDVLYEQFFGPGTRLTVL.